This T cell receptor beta chain stems from a study of T cell repertoires in aging, cancer and after chemotherapy (dated by TCRdb to between 2018 and 2020). With regard to the full study: Six donor age groups were covered, ranging from 30 or younger up to 70 or older, and each group contained at least three individuals. Healthy donor control TCR repertoires were recorded over several months to years and showed clear clonal overlap across re-sampling. The full dataset contained millions of TCR reads. Peripheral blood TCR beta repertoires from healthy donors and cancer patients were profiled to examine immunoaging and T cell reconstitution after chemotherapy. The cohort comprised 220 or so cancer patients, 85 to 94 with hematological and some 120 with solid cancers, plus 95 healthy donors as a reference group.

About this clonotype itself: This receptor's antigen is unknown. No base qualities exist here, and no much larger clone lies one base off it.

Rearranged TRB sequences spanning V, D and J segments were amplified by multiplex touch-down PCR using a mixed TRB-A/B primer pool. Two consecutive PCR reactions with Phusion HS II polymerase added Illumina adapters and sample indices to the amplicons. The amplicons were purified from gel with the NucleoSpin Gel and PCR Clean-up kit and then assessed with Qubit and an Agilent 2100 Bioanalyzer. Sequencing of the libraries was done on an Illumina MiSeq with paired-end, single-indexed 600-cycle runs. On the authors' methods: TRB sequences were processed with MiXCR versions 2.12 and 3.0.5. Each unique CDR3 nucleotide sequence was counted as one clone, and only productive sequences with at least two reads were retained. The repertoire metrics were Shannon diversity, evenness, clonality (calculated as one minus evenness), and diversity profiles parameterized by alpha from 0 to 5. The IGoR algorithm was used to calculate generation probabilities of clones in the paired pre- and post-chemotherapy samples. TCRdb reprocessing: public reads trimmed at Q25 with fastp, clones called with MiXCR, in-frame beta chains kept. Entries that share a CDR3 protein sequence are merged under the most common genes and DNA. What appears here as the V and J calls and clone size reflects TCRdb's work, not the paper's. A total of 9,000 to 13,000 distinct CDR3 sequences appear in this sample, less than 30% of them only once. The ten largest clones represent 1.3% of the sample.

Results and caveats for the whole study, not just this receptor: In healthy donors, the decline in TCR diversity with age was mainly explained by loss of richness, whereas in cancer patients loss of evenness was also found to contribute. According to the authors, the repertoire data do not permit conclusions about immunological memory after chemotherapy. Significantly lower blood TCR diversity and higher clonality were observed in untreated patients with hematological or solid cancers than in age-matched healthy donors. An increase in median generation probability over the chemotherapy interval was observed in both cancer cohorts, suggesting that the repertoire was reconstituted through rebound thymic output.

Genomic DNA extracted from peripheral blood, rather than sorted cells or RNA, was used as the source for amplification of TCR beta rearrangements. The specimen sequenced was blood. The TCR was taken from a human donor in good health.

CDR3 sequence: CSARDLKGTTEAFF. The DNA reads TGCAGTGCTAGAGATCTTAAGGGGACCACTGAAGCTTTCTTT. The chain joins TRBV20-1 to TRBJ1-1, and TRBD1 may be the D gene, going by 5 matching bases. The trim is 0 bases for V and 4 bases for J, with a gap of 12 bases between the germline ends. CDR1 and CDR2, per the germline V gene (reference sequence), are DFQATT and SNEGSKA. The CDR3 goes from the cysteine to the phenylalanine over 14 residues. Only the CDR3 DNA stays, 42 bases, in frame from base 1.